This T cell receptor (beta chain) emerged from a study of CD8+CD57+ T cells in acquired aplastic anemia. In the study overall: Sorted cells (CD4+ and CD8+) yielded DNA amounts that averaged approximately 3 ug.

The CDR3 spans 13 residues. Germline assignment: CDR1 SGHTA and CDR2 FQGNSA. Points from the study as a whole: The same twenty-nine CD8+ CDR3 sequences occurred in patients and in controls. The study found no significant CD8+ Simpson's diversity difference between patients and controls.

Of note for this clonotype: The antigen remains undetermined. Compared with germline, one end of the junction differs, possibly owing to a read error.

It was genomic DNA that served as the template for profiling TCR beta VDJ and CDR3. TCRdb re-analysed the reads in MiXCR, keeping a single row per CDR3 protein. The sample records approximately 170,000 distinct CDR3 sequences, 63% being singletons. The rearrangement links TRBV7-2 to TRBJ2-2; D ambiguous. The sequenced material came from sorted CD4+, CD8+, or CD8+CD57+ T cells (not recorded which) from PBMCs. The clonotype originates from a human donor in good health. CDR3 loop: CASSLLSTWELFF. CDR3 coding DNA: TGTGCCAGCAGCTTATTGTCCACCTGGGAGCTGTTTTTT.